This is a list of T cell receptor beta chains from one sample in a study of blood T cell repertoires in COVID-19. TCRdb's copy holds only in-frame clones and misses some; the assay was immunoSEQ multiplex PCR. Of roughly 130,000 clones listed, about four fifths are singletons. Sequencing input: peripheral blood. These receptors were taken from a man aged 35 to 55 with active or convalescent COVID-19. The CDR3 runs from the conserved cysteine through the conserved F or W. D genes are given only for firm matches. For some rows the clone size is stated as once, few or many, or as a class when expanded; others skip it.

v_call	j_call	d_call	clone_size	cdr3_nt	cdr3_aa
TRBV7-2	TRBJ2-7	TRBD2	NA	TGTGCCAGCAGCCGCGGGACTAACTCCTACGAGCAGTACTTC	CASSRGTNSYEQYF
TRBV6-2/TRBV6-3	TRBJ2-5	NA	NA	TGTGCCAGCAGTCACGGAGAGACCCAGTACTTC	CASSHGETQYF
TRBV5-1	TRBJ2-2	TRBD2	NA	TGCGCCAGCAGCTCTACTAGCGGGGGCTACACCGGGGAGCTGTTTTTT	CASSSTSGGYTGELFF
TRBV5-1	TRBJ2-3	NA	NA	TGCGCCAGCAGTTCTGGCCCAGTCGGACGCATTAGCGCAGATACGCAGTATTTT	CASSSGPVGRISADTQYF
TRBV5-4	TRBJ2-1	NA	once	TGTGCCAGCAGCTTAGGGGACACACTATACAATGAGCAGTTCTTC	CASSLGDTLYNEQFF
TRBV18	TRBJ2-1	TRBD2	NA	TGTGCCAGCTCACCAGGAAGCAGTAGCGGGCTAACCTACAATGAGCAGTTCTTC	CASSPGSSSGLTYNEQFF
TRBV7-6	TRBJ1-2	TRBD1	NA	TGTGCCAGCAGCTTGGACTCAGGGGGCGCGTATGGCTACACCTTC	CASSLDSGGAYGYTF
TRBV6-5	TRBJ2-7	TRBD1	NA	TGTGCCAGCAGTTGGGGACAGGGAGGCGGCGAGCAGTACTTC	CASSWGQGGGEQYF
TRBV9	TRBJ2-5	TRBD1	NA	TGTGCCAGCAGCGCGGCAGGGGGCAGAGAGACCCAGTACTTC	CASSAAGGRETQYF
TRBV25-1	TRBJ1-1	NA	NA	TGTGCCAGCAGTGCCAACAGGGAGCAGAACACTGAAGCTTTCTTT	CASSANREQNTEAFF
TRBV5-6	TRBJ2-7	NA	many	TGTGCCAGCAGCTTGGCCTTGGGGGCAAACTACGAGCAGTACTTC	CASSLALGANYEQYF
TRBV3-1/TRBV3-2	TRBJ1-1	TRBD1	NA	TGTGCCAGCAGCCAATCAGGACAGGGCACTGAAGCTTTCTTT	CASSQSGQGTEAFF
TRBV9	TRBJ1-3	TRBD1	NA	TGTGCCAGCAGCGTAGCGGGGGGGACAGGGGCTGATCCGAGTGAGAACACCATATATTTT	CASSVAGGTGADPSENTIYF
TRBV11-1	TRBJ1-6	NA	NA	TGTGCCAGCAGCTTAGGACAGTCCTATAATTCACCCCTCCACTTT	CASSLGQSYNSPLHF
TRBV5-8	TRBJ2-7	TRBD1	NA	TGTGCCAGCAGTTTCACCGGGACAGTGGCCTACGAGCAGTACTTC	CASSFTGTVAYEQYF
TRBV18	TRBJ2-7	NA	once	TGTGCCAGCTCACCCGTGAGGGACACCGAGCAGTACTTC	CASSPVRDTEQYF
TRBV3-1/TRBV3-2	TRBJ1-3	TRBD1	NA	TGTGCCAGCAGCGGACGGGACAGTGGAAACACCATATATTTT	CASSGRDSGNTIYF
TRBV11-2	TRBJ1-4	TRBD1	NA	TGTGCCAGCAGCTCCCGGACAGGGTCGGGGGAAAAACTGTTTTTT	CASSSRTGSGEKLFF
TRBV5-5	TRBJ2-5	TRBD2	NA	TGTGCCAGCAGCTTATCTCCGGCTAGCGGGGTCGGTGAGACCCAGTACTTC	CASSLSPASGVGETQYF
TRBV28	TRBJ1-5	NA	NA	TGTGCCAGCAGGGCTAGCAATCAGCCCCAGCATTTT	CASRASNQPQHF